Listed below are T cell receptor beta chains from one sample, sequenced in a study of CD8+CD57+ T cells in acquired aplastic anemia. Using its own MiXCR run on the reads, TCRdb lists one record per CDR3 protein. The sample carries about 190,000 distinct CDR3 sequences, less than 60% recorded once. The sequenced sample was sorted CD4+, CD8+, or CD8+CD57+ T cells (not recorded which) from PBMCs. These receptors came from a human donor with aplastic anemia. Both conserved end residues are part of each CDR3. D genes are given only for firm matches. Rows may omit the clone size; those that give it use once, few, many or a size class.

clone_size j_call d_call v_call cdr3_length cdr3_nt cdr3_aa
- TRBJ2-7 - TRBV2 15 TGTGCCAGCAGTGAAGCGTTGAATCCCCTCTACGAGCAGTACTTC CASSEALNPLYEQYF
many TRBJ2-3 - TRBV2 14 TGTGCCAGCACCGGCCTAGGGAGCACAGATACGCAGTATTTT CASTGLGSTDTQYF
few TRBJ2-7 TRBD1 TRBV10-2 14 TGCGCCAGTATTCCGGGACAGGGGAACTACGAGCAGTACTTC CASIPGQGNYEQYF
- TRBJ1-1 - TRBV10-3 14 TGTGTCATCAGTGAGTCGCCATCGGGTTCCGAAGCTTTCTTT CVISESPSGSEAFF
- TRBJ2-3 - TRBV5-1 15 TGCGCCAGCAGCTTGCCCCGGGACTTCACAGATACGCAGTATTTT CASSLPRDFTDTQYF
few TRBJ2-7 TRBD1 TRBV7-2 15 TGTGCCAGCAGCATGCCGGGACAGCGCTCCTACGAGCAGTACTTC CASSMPGQRSYEQYF
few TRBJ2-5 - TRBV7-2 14 TGTGCCAGCAGCTTAGCGGCAGGGATAGAGACCCAGTACTTC CASSLAAGIETQYF
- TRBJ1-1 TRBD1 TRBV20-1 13 TGCAGTGCTTTACAGGGGGCGAGGGCTGAAGCTTTCTTT CSALQGARAEAFF
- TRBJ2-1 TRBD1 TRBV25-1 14 TGTGCCAGCAACCCAGGGGGCACCTACAATGAGCAGTTCTTC CASNPGGTYNEQFF
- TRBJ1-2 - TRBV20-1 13 TGCAGTGTTCCATCCCCGGGGTTCTATGGCTACACCTTC CSVPSPGFYGYTF
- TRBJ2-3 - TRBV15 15 TGTGCCACCAGCAGAGATGGGCAGGGGACAGATACGCAGTATTTT CATSRDGQGTDTQYF
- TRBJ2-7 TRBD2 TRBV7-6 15 TGTGCCAGCAGCTCAACGACTAGCGGGAGTTACGAGCAGTACTTC CASSSTTSGSYEQYF
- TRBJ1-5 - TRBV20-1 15 TGCAGTGCTAGCTGGGTTGGGCAGAGCAATCAGCCCCAGCATTTT CSASWVGQSNQPQHF
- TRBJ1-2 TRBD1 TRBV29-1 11 TGCAGCGCTACAGGGGGAGATGGCTACACCTTC CSATGGDGYTF
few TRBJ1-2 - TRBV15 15 TGTGCCACCAGCAGAGGACAGGACGACCTCTATGGCTACACCTTC CATSRGQDDLYGYTF
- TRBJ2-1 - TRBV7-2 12 TGTGCCAGCAGCTTATTCCTCCATGAGCAGTTCTTC CASSLFLHEQFF
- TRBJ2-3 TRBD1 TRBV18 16 TGTGCCAGCTCACCCAGGACAGGGCTCCACACAGATACGCAGTATTTT CASSPRTGLHTDTQYF
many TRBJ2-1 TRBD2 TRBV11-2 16 TGTGCCAGCAGCCACGTCCTGGCTAGCGGCCTCAATGAGCAGTTCTTC CASSHVLASGLNEQFF
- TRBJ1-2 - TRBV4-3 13 TGCGCCAGCAGCCAGGGACGGGCCTATGGCTACACCTTC CASSQGRAYGYTF
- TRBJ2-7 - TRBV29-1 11 TGCAGCGTGGGGGCAGTTTACGAGCAGTACTTC CSVGAVYEQYF
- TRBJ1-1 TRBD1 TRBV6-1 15 TGTGCCAGCATGTGGTATAGGGGACAGGGAGAAAAAGCTTTCTTT CASMWYRGQGEKAFF
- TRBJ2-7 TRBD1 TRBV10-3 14 TGTGCCGCAGCGGGCGGGACAGGGGGCAACGAGCAGTACTTC CAAAGGTGGNEQYF
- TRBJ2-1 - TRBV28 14 TGTGCCAGCACTCTGGACAGTCTTTACAATGAGCAGTTCTTC CASTLDSLYNEQFF
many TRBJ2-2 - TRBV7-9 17 TGTGCCAGCAGCTTACGCTGGAGGGGTTTGAACACCGGGGAGCTGTTTTTT CASSLRWRGLNTGELFF
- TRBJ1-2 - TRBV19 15 TGTGCCAGTAGTCCGTCAGGGATACCTCTGGAAGGCTACACCTTC CASSPSGIPLEGYTF
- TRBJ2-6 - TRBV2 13 TGTGCCAGCACCTGGGGCAGGGGGGACACTGAAGCTTTC CASTWGRGDTEAF
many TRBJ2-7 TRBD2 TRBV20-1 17 TGCAGTGCTAGAGATCGGGCTAGCGGGAGAATCGGGTACGAGCAGTACTTC CSARDRASGRIGYEQYF
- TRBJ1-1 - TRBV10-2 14 TGCGCCAGCAGGAGGGGACCTATGAACACTGAAGCTTTCTTT CASRRGPMNTEAFF
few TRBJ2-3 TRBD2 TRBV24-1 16 TGTGCCACCAGTGATTGGAGCGGGAGCTCGACAGATACGCAGTATTTT CATSDWSGSSTDTQYF
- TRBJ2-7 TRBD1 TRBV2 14 TGTGCCAGCAGTGAACGGACAGGAACCTACGAGCAGTACTTC CASSERTGTYEQYF
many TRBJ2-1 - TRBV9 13 TGTGCCAGCAGCGTACGGAGGGGTAGTGAGCAGTTCTTC CASSVRRGSEQFF
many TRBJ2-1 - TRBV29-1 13 TGCAGCGTTACCAGCGCCTTCTACAATGAGCAGTTCTTC CSVTSAFYNEQFF
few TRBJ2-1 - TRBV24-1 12 TGTGCCACCAGTGCTGGGTACAATGAGCAGTTCTTC CATSAGYNEQFF
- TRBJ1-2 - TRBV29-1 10 TGCAGCCTTAGGGAATCAGGCTACACCTTC CSLRESGYTF
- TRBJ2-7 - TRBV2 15 TGTGCCAGCAGACCCCAGGGCGGTATAGCCTACGAGCAGTACTTC CASRPQGGIAYEQYF
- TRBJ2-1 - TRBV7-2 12 TGTGCCAGCAGCTTAGATTCGCTAGCGCGGTTCTTC CASSLDSLARFF
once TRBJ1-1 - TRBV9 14 TGTGCCACCTCCGTTGGGCTGATGAACACTGAAGCTTTCTTT CATSVGLMNTEAFF
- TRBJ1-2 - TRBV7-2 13 TGTGCCAGCAGCCCGGAGGGTAACTATGGCTACACCTTC CASSPEGNYGYTF
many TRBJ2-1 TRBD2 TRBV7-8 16 TGTGCCAGCAGCCCCCGACTAGCGGGAGGTTACAATGAGCAGTTCTTC CASSPRLAGGYNEQFF
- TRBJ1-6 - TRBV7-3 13 TGTGCCAGCAGCTTAGAGGGAAGATCACCCCTCCACTTT CASSLEGRSPLHF
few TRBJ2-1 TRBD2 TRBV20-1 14 TGCAGTGCTAGACGGGGGGGGGCCTACAATGAGCAGTTCTTC CSARRGGAYNEQFF
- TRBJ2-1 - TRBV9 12 TGTGCCAGCACCTACAGAGACAATGAGCAGTTCTTC CASTYRDNEQFF
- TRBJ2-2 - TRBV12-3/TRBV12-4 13 TGTGCCAGCAGTTTACGGGGAGGCGGGGAGCTGTTTTTT CASSLRGGGELFF
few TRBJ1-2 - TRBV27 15 TGTGCCAGCAGTTTATCTGGCCTTCTGAACTATGGCTACACCTTC CASSLSGLLNYGYTF
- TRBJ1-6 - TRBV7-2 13 TGTGCCAGCAGCTTATGGGTGAATTCACCCCTCCACTTT CASSLWVNSPLHF
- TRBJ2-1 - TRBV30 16 TGTGCCTGGGGCCCCGACCGACCAAGCTCCTACAATGAGCAGTTCTTC CAWGPDRPSSYNEQFF
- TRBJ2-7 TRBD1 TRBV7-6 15 TGTGCCAGCAGCTCGGGACAGGGTCTGTTCTACGAGCAGTACTTC CASSSGQGLFYEQYF
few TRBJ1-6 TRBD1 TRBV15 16 TGTGCCACCAGCAGATGGGTGGGGACAGGGGGTTCACCCCTCCACTTT CATSRWVGTGGSPLHF
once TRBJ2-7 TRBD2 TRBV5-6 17 TGTGCCAGCAGCTTGGAAGGGGCAGCGGGAGGGCGCTACGAGCAGTACTTC CASSLEGAAGGRYEQYF
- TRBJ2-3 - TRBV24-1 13 TGTGCCACCAGTGAGGCAGGAACAGATACGCAGTATTTT CATSEAGTDTQYF
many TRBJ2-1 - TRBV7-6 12 TGTGCCAGCAGCGTCCCTTACAATGAGCAGTTCTTC CASSVPYNEQFF
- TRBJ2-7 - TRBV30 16 TGTGCCTGGAGTGTACTTCCCGGCAGCCACACCTACGAGCAGTACTTC CAWSVLPGSHTYEQYF
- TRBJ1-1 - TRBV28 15 TGTGCCAGCATCGACAGGTATCCCATGAACACTGAAGCTTTCTTT CASIDRYPMNTEAFF
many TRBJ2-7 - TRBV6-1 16 TGTGCCAGCAGTATCCGCGGATCAGGGGCCCCCTACGAGCAGTACTTC CASSIRGSGAPYEQYF
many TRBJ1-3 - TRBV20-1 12 TGCAGTGCTAGGTCCCCTGGAAACACCATATATTTT CSARSPGNTIYF
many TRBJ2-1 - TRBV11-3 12 TGTGCCAGCAGCCTCCCCCGGAATGAGCAGTTCTTC CASSLPRNEQFF
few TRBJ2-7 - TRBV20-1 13 TGCAGTGCCCATGTGGGCTCAACCTACGAGCAGTACTTC CSAHVGSTYEQYF
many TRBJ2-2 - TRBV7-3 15 TGTGCCAGCAGCTTAACGGGACGGGACACCGGGGAGCTGTTTTTT CASSLTGRDTGELFF
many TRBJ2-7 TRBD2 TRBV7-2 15 TGTGCCAGCAGCAAAGGGGCTAGCGGTTCCTACGAGCAGTACTTC CASSKGASGSYEQYF